This T cell receptor (beta chain) is drawn from a study of CD8+ T cells in alopecia areata. Germline V CDR1 and CDR2: MNHEY, SVGAGI. The CDR3 sequence is 14 residues long. V lost 8 bases and J lost 4, with 14 bases in between. As for this clone: Its antigen remains unidentified.

Broader study findings: Especially in alopecia totalis/universalis, lesional scalp showed greater clonality than normal scalp did.

Following RNA extraction, reverse transcription yielded cDNA that acted as the sequencing template. Some clones are missing from TCRdb's copy, which holds only in-frame ones; the method was immunoSEQ multiplex PCR. Among 170,000 or so clones, 59% were seen once, and the ten largest hold roughly 15%. The chain carries TRBV6-5 and TRBJ2-2; D might be TRBD2 (6 bases). The source was CD4+ T cells sorted from blood, collected at week 0. The sequence derives from a human donor with alopecia areata. The CDR3 loop is CASGDGGITGELFF. As DNA, the CDR3 is TGTGCCAGCGGTGATGGGGGGATCACCGGGGAGCTGTTTTTT.